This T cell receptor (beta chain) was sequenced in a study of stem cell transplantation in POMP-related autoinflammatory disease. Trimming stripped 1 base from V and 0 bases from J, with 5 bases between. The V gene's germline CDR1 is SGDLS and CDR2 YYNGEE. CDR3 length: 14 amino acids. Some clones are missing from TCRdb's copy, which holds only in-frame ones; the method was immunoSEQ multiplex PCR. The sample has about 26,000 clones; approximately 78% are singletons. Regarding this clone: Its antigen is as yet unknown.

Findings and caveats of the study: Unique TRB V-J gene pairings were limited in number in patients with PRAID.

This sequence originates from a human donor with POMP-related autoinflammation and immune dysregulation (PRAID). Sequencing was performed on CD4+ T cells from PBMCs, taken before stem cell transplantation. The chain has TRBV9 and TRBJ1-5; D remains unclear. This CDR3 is CASSVRGSNQPQHF. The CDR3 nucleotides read TGTGCCAGCAGCGTACGGGGTAGCAATCAGCCCCAGCATTTT.